The 16 T cell receptor beta chains presented below share a single source sample, sequenced in a study of blood T cell repertoires in COVID-19. Sequencing used immunoSEQ multiplex PCR; TCRdb keeps in-frame clones, though not all of them. The data contain fewer than 120,000 clones, nearly 80% of them singletons. The sequenced material came from peripheral blood. Receptors were obtained from a woman of 80 years or more with active or convalescent COVID-19.

The V gene is TRBV11-1, the J gene TRBJ2-1; D might be TRBD2 (6 bases). The CDR3 loop spans 13 amino acids. Germline V CDR1 and CDR2: SGHAT, FQDESV (reference sequence). With 5 bases removed from V and 7 bases from J, the gap between germline ends came to 12 bases. The CDR3: CASSPGLSNEQFF. DNA of the CDR3: TGTGCCAGCAGCCCGGGACTTTCAAATGAGCAGTTCTTC.

The gene calls are TRBV9 and TRBJ1-2, with a weak D call TRBD1 (6 bases). This CDR3 comprises 14 residues. From germline, CDR1 is SGDLS and CDR2 YYNGEE. Trimming cost V 0 bases and J 6 bases, with 12 bases left between them. CDR3 sequence: CASSVGRGSHGYTF. CDR3 in DNA: TGTGCCAGCAGCGTAGGCAGGGGTTCACATGGCTACACCTTC.

Only a few counts were recorded for this clone. This chain uses TRBV7-9 with TRBJ1-5, with a tentative D call TRBD1 (6 bases). Germline lookup yields CDR1 SEHNR and CDR2 FQNEAQ (reference sequence). Trimming removed 5 bases at V and 4 bases at J, with 24 bases between. This CDR3 is 18 amino acids long. The CDR3 nucleotides read TGTGCCAGCAGCCAACTAGCGGTCAGGGGACGGGGAAATCAGCCCCAGCATTTT. It is translated as CASSQLAVRGRGNQPQHF.

As concerns this clone: Without the conserved terminal phenylalanine or tryptophan, this CDR3 likely stems from a read error. The DNA is left out, because the CDR3 cannot be placed on it with certainty; the CDR3 is given as TCRdb lists it. The J gene is TRBJ2-7, the V gene TRBV30; the table's D call, TRBD1, has no DNA check behind it. The CDR3 totals 13 residues, both ends included. The germline CDR1 and CDR2 sequences are GTSNPN and SVGIG (reference sequence). CDR3 loop: CAWSVSSVTRPTL.

The V call is TRBV4-3, the J call TRBJ2-3, with D perhaps TRBD2 (6 bases). V was trimmed by 5 bases and J by 2 bases, leaving 11 bases between them. This CDR3 is 14 amino acids long. Germline V gene lookup returns CDR1 LGHNA and CDR2 YSLEER. CDR3 DNA: TGCGCCAGCAGCGTGGGGGGATCCACAGATACGCAGTATTTT. Residues: CASSVGGSTDTQYF.

This clone has only a few counts. The rearrangement uses TRBV29-1 and TRBJ2-7; tentative D call: TRBD1 (6 bases). The CDR3 runs to 11 residues. Trimming took 4 bases from V and 3 from J, leaving 7 bases between them. The germline V gene has CDR1 SQVTM and CDR2 ANQGSEA. Here the CDR3 DNA reads TGCAGCGTTGTACAGGGCTACGAGCAGTACTTC. Its protein is CSVVQGYEQYF.

In its sample, this clone was seen once. The V call is TRBV5-1, the J call TRBJ2-3, with TRBD1 matching 7 bases. CDR3 length: 16 amino acids. Germline-derived CDR1 and CDR2 are SGHRS and YFSETQ. With V trimmed by 5 bases and J by 0 bases, 9 bases remained unmatched. This chain's CDR3 is CASSPGTDFSTDTQYF. DNA for the CDR3: TGCGCCAGCAGTCCCGGGACAGACTTTAGCACAGATACGCAGTATTTT.

In nucleotides, the CDR3 is TGTGCCAGCAGCTTAGAAGTGACGGGTCATGTAGTAGAGACCCAGTACTTC. Amino acid sequence: CASSLEVTGHVVETQYF. This rearrangement joins TRBV7-6 to TRBJ2-5; D remains unclear. This CDR3 comprises 17 residues. V lost 1 base and J lost 4, with 19 bases in between. Germline CDR1 is SGHVS and CDR2 is FNYEAQ. The whole variable domain, filled in from reference TRBV7-6 and TRBJ2-5, reads GAGVSQSPRYKVTKRGQDVALRCDPISGHVSLYWYRQALGQGPEFLTYFNYEAQQDKSGLPNDRFSAERPEGSISTLTIQRTEQRDSAMYRCASSLEVTGHVVETQYFGPGTRLLVL.

The sample holds one count of this clone. The rearrangement uses TRBV2 and TRBJ2-2; 10 bases are a match to TRBD1. V gave up 8 bases and J gave up 6 bases; unmatched junction bases: 12. Germline assignment: CDR1 SNHLY and CDR2 FYNNEI. The CDR3 totals 16 residues. CDR3: CASGGFSTGGSGELFF. CDR3 nucleotides: TGTGCCAGCGGGGGATTTTCGACAGGGGGCTCCGGGGAGCTGTTTTTT.

V usage is TRBV5-6 and J usage is TRBJ2-5; 7 positions match TRBD1. Germline CDR1 reads SGHDT; CDR2 reads YYEEEE. CDR3 length: 15 amino acids. The V and J ends lost 4 bases and 2 bases, in that order; junction bases with no gene match: 8. CDR3 protein: CASSPMGRGQETQYF. CDR3 DNA: TGTGCCAGCAGCCCGATGGGCAGGGGGCAAGAGACCCAGTACTTC. The whole variable domain, filled in from reference TRBV5-6 and TRBJ2-5, reads DAGVTQSPTHLIKTRGQQVTLRCSPKSGHDTVSWYQQALGQGPQFIFQYYEEEERQRGNFPDRFSGHQFPNYSSELNVNALLLGDSALYLCASSPMGRGQETQYFGPGTRLLVL.

The CDR3 DNA is TGCAGCGTTGACCGAGGGACAGATACGCAGTATTTT. Translating it yields CSVDRGTDTQYF. J is TRBJ2-3 and V is TRBV29-1; D perhaps matches TRBD2 (5 bases). The CDR3 sequence is 12 residues long. CDR1 and CDR2 from the germline V gene are SQVTM and ANQGSEA. Trimming removed 3 bases at V and 3 bases at J, with 7 bases between.

The V and J genes are TRBV28 and TRBJ1-5; 7 bases fit TRBD1. Trimming at V came to 3 bases and at J to 4 bases, leaving 6 bases not matched to a gene. The CDR3 length is 15 residues. Per the germline V gene, CDR1 is MDHEN and CDR2 is SYDVKM. CDR3 DNA sequence: TGTGCCAGCAGTTTCTCGGGACAGCAGAATCAGCCCCAGCATTTT. Protein: CASSFSGQQNQPQHF.

The V gene is TRBV5-4, the J gene TRBJ2-5; 13 nucleotides align to TRBD2. The junction had 8 bases not matched to a gene; V was cut back by 4 bases and J by 5 bases. In germline, CDR1 is SGHNT, CDR2 YYREEE (reference sequence). The CDR3 length is 16 residues. The CDR3 DNA follows: TGTGCCAGCAGCCGAGGACTAGCGGGAGTAGTGGAGACCCAGTACTTC. This sequence encodes CASSRGLAGVVETQYF.

The chain recombines TRBV2 with TRBJ1-1; no clear D gene. Germline lookup yields CDR1 SNHLY and CDR2 FYNNEI. This CDR3 is built from 14 residues. V was trimmed by 4 bases and J by 6 bases, leaving 15 bases between them. CDR3 coding DNA: TGTGCCAGCAGTGGTGAGGGCCCCGGGGCTGAAGCTTTCTTT. This gives the protein CASSGEGPGAEAFF. Together with reference TRBV2 and TRBJ1-1, the CDR3 gives the full variable domain: EPEVTQTPSHQVTQMGQEVILRCVPISNHLYFYWYRQILGQKVEFLVSFYNNEISEKSEIFDDQFSVERPDGSNFTLKIRSTKLEDSAMYFCASSGEGPGAEAFFGQGTRLTVV.

The CDR3 coding sequence is TGCAGTGCTAGTAGAATGAGGGCTTCGGGTCAGCCCCAGCATTTT. This translates into CSASRMRASGQPQHF. The rearrangement uses TRBV20-1 and TRBJ1-5, with no clear D. Per the germline V gene, CDR1 is DFQATT and CDR2 is SNEGSKA (reference sequence). Trimming took off 3 bases at V and 6 bases at J, with 18 bases between the two ends. This CDR3 has 15 amino acids.

The V and J genes are TRBV5-1 and TRBJ2-1; 9 bases align to TRBD1. Trimming at V came to 4 bases and at J to 5 bases, leaving 13 bases not matched to a gene. There are 17 residues in the CDR3. Looked up from germline, CDR1 is SGHRS and CDR2 is YFSETQ. This CDR3 reads CASSRTPPGQGDNEQFF. The CDR3 region has the DNA TGCGCCAGCAGCCGAACTCCTCCGGGACAGGGTGACAATGAGCAGTTCTTC.